This TCR beta chain originates from a study of blood T cell repertoires in COVID-19. Study-level information: Acute and convalescent COVID-19 samples came from the United States, Italy and Spain. Nucleic acid was either cDNA or gDNA, and it came from T cells, B-cell-depleted T cells, or PBMCs.

The CDR3 contains 14 residues. V was cut by 7 bases and J by 7 bases, with 17 bases left in between. Germline CDR1 reads MNHEY; CDR2 reads SVGAGI. Per the study methods: Amplification of reference gene primers provided the estimated nucleated cell counts. Produced via immunoSEQ multiplex PCR; TCRdb's table is partial and in-frame only. V, J and clone size reflect that table, while D and trimming were determined from the DNA. Of about 85,000 clones listed, around 91% were seen once; the top ten hold around 4%. The source is a woman over 75 with active or convalescent COVID-19. J is TRBJ2-1 and V is TRBV6-5, with D possibly TRBD1 on 5 matching bases. Sequencing was done on a sample of peripheral blood. Written as DNA, the CDR3 is TGTGCCAGCAAGGGGCAGGTCTCCCAAAATGAGCAGTTCTTC. Protein: CASKGQVSQNEQFF.